This T cell receptor (beta chain) is from a study of control samples from healthy donors and cancer patients (dated by TCRdb to about 2020). V and J lose 7 bases and 9 bases, and a span of 16 bases separates them. The CDR3, from cysteine to phenylalanine, totals 13 residues. Here the CDR3 DNA is all that survives: 39 bases in frame from base 1. The germline V gene provides CDR1 MGHDK and CDR2 SYGVNS. Note on this clone: Its cognate antigen has yet to be identified. It has no much larger one-base neighbor in the sample; base qualities were not kept.

The method behind the library was the immunoSEQ multiplex PCR assay. This is the immuneACCESS table as TCRdb keeps it, with only in-frame sequences that have V and J called. A part of the clones is gone; compared with another copy, unresolved V genes explain less than half, and the rest is unexplained. The sample has 140,000 or so clones on record, roughly nine tenths of them singletons. More than 4% of the sample comes from the top ten. The receptor chain draws on TRBV25-1 and TRBJ2-1; TRBD1 is possibly the D segment (5 matching bases). Sequencing input: blood. The clonotype originates from a man aged 30-40 years in good health. CDR3 region: CASKGNVGLEQFF. The nucleotides read TGTGCCAGCAAGGGGAACGTGGGGCTTGAGCAGTTCTTC.